These 3 T cell receptor beta chains originate from one sample sequenced in a study of T-cell reconstitution after alpha-beta-depleted transplantation in children. The TCRbeta library incorporated unique molecular identifiers. MiXCR, applied by TCRdb to the PCR reads, yields one record per CDR3 protein. The sample lists 150,000 to 200,000 distinct CDR3 sequences, around 7% occurring once. Sequencing was performed on PBMCs from the stem cell graft donor, taken from the stem cell graft. Receptor source: a human donor who donated a stem cell graft to a child with Wiskott-Aldrich syndrome.

This clonotype was seen at least ten times. This sequence joins TRBV29-1 and TRBJ2-1; the D is unclear. Germline V gene sequence: CDR1 SQVTM, CDR2 ANQGSEA. The CDR3 is made up of 9 amino acids. V gave up 3 bases and J gave up 10 bases, with 4 bases separating them. CDR3 in amino acids: CSVEAEQFF. In DNA, the CDR3 is TGCAGCGTTGAGGCAGAGCAGTTCTTC.

In its sample, this clonotype was seen many times. The rearrangement links TRBV29-1 to TRBJ1-5; unclear D gene. Per germline, CDR1 SQVTM and CDR2 ANQGSEA. V dropped 7 bases and J dropped 1 base, with 8 bases sitting between them. CDR3 length: 12 residues. CDR3 residues: CSAIDSNQPQHF. The CDR3, as DNA: TGCAGCGCTATAGACAGCAATCAGCCCCAGCATTTT.

This clonotype showed up many times. V usage is TRBV6-1 and J usage is TRBJ2-5; TRBD2 is a possible D gene (7 bases). The CDR3 extends over 16 amino acids. V dropped 2 bases and J dropped 6 bases, with 19 bases sitting between them. Germline CDR1 and CDR2: MNHNS and SASEGT. CDR3 sequence: CASSEYRGGGPKTQYF. The CDR3 coding sequence is TGTGCCAGCAGTGAATATCGAGGGGGAGGGCCGAAGACCCAGTACTTC.